This T cell receptor beta chain stems from a study of regulatory T cells in long-lasting Graves disease. Study-level findings and limits: Segments TRBV28, TRBJ1-2 and TRBJ2-5 showed preferential usage in persistent disease. Possibly, too few samples lowered accuracy.

Library construction for TCR beta used iRepertoire HTBI primers and Arm-PCR of CDR3 regions. TCRdb called the multiplex PCR reads again in MiXCR, with one record for every CDR3 protein. The repertoire holds 650,000 to 850,000 distinct CDR3 sequences, around 30% seen once, with under 55% in the top ten. On this clonotype itself: What it recognizes is unknown.

The time point: persistent/refractory GD, antithyroid drugs over 5 years with positive TRAb. Researchers made the TCR library from RNA that was extracted from PBMCs. Germline V gene sequence: CDR1 DFQATT, CDR2 SNEGSKA (reference sequence). The CDR3 has 14 residues. V was clipped by 5 bases and J by 4 bases, with 14 bases between them. V is TRBV20-1 and J is TRBJ1-4; D perhaps matches TRBD1 (5 bases). This TCR was recovered from a female donor with Graves disease. Source: peripheral blood mononuclear cells (PBMCs), taken when the disease was refractory, from a patient treated with antithyroid drugs. The CDR3 DNA reads as TGCAGTGCTGGGGGGGGACGGCTTAATGAAAAACTGTTTTTT. This translates into CSAGGGRLNEKLFF.